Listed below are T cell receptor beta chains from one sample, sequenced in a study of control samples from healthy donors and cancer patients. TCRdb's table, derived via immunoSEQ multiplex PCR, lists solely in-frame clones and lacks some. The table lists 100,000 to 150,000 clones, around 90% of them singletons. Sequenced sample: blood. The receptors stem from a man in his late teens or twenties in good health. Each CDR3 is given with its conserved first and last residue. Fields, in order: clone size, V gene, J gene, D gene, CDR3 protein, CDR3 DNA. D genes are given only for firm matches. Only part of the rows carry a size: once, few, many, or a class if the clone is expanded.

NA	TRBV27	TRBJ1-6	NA	CASSLGNSPLHF	TGTGCCAGCAGTTTAGGGAATTCACCCCTCCACTTT
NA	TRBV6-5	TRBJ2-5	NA	CASSYSPLQETQYF	TGTGCCAGCAGTTACTCCCCTCTCCAAGAGACCCAGTACTTC
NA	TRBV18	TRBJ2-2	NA	CASSPMEGTGELFF	TGTGCCAGCTCACCTATGGAGGGCACCGGGGAGCTGTTTTTT
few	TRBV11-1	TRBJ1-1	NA	CASSLRFRGPFTEAFF	TGTGCCAGCAGTCTGAGGTTCAGGGGACCGTTCACTGAAGCTTTCTTT
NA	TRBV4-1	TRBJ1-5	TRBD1	CASSQGQGVGSNQPQHF	TGCGCCAGCAGCCAGGGACAGGGGGTCGGTAGCAATCAGCCCCAGCATTTT
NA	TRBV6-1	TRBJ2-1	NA	CASSEPWGQRNDNEQFF	TGTGCCAGCAGTGAACCCTGGGGGCAACGGAACGACAATGAGCAGTTCTTC
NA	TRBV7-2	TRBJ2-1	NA	CASSQVPDEQFF	TGTGCCAGCAGCCAAGTGCCGGATGAGCAGTTCTTC
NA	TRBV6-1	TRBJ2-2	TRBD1	CASSEPDRGITYPPGELFF	TGTGCCAGCAGTGAGCCGGACAGGGGAATCACGTACCCTCCCGGGGAGCTGTTTTTT
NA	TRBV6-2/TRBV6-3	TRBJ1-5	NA	CASSSIPNRNNQPQHF	TGTGCCAGCAGTTCCATCCCGAACCGCAACAATCAGCCCCAGCATTTT
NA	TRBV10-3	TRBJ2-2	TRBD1	CAISEPTGGLTGELFF	TGTGCCATCAGTGAGCCGACAGGGGGCCTCACCGGGGAGCTGTTTTTT
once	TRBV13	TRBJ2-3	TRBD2	CASSFSLAGGGADTQYF	TGTGCCAGCAGCTTCTCCCTCGCGGGAGGGGGGGCAGATACGCAGTATTTT
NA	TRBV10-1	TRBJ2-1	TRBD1	CASRKDRDWARQFF	TGCGCCAGCAGAAAGGACAGGGACTGGGCTCGGCAGTTCTTC